This is a list of T cell receptor beta chains from one sample in a study of technical replicates of blood from a handful of donors. TCRdb's copy holds only in-frame clones and misses some; the assay was immunoSEQ multiplex PCR. The sample includes approximately 85,000 clones, 94% of them seen just once. The sequencing sample was made of T cells isolated from PBMCs. The source of these receptors is a human donor in good health. Each CDR3 is given with its conserved first and last residue. Fields, in order: J gene, V gene, CDR3 protein.

j_gene: TRBJ2-7
v_gene: TRBV19
CDR3aa: CASSRDRGPMYEQYF

j_gene: TRBJ1-2
v_gene: TRBV6-1
CDR3aa: CASSGAGGNYGYTF

j_gene: TRBJ2-7
v_gene: TRBV30
CDR3aa: CAWTLLSSYEQYF

j_gene: TRBJ1-1
v_gene: TRBV6-5
CDR3aa: CASSYSPGENTEAFF

j_gene: TRBJ1-2
v_gene: TRBV7-9
CDR3aa: CASSLAGAGGTYGYTF

j_gene: TRBJ2-2
v_gene: TRBV28
CDR3aa: CASSVTLTGGTGELFF

j_gene: TRBJ1-5
v_gene: TRBV19
CDR3aa: CASNDWSNQPQHF

j_gene: TRBJ2-7
v_gene: TRBV6-5
CDR3aa: CASVKGPYENYEQYF

j_gene: TRBJ2-7
v_gene: TRBV30
CDR3aa: CAWSTSSSNEQYF

j_gene: TRBJ2-5
v_gene: TRBV30
CDR3aa: CAWSVPQGGAQYF

j_gene: TRBJ2-7
v_gene: TRBV19
CDR3aa: CASSISLAGGWEQYF

j_gene: TRBJ1-1
v_gene: TRBV10-3
CDR3aa: CAISDFGGNTEAFF

j_gene: TRBJ2-2
v_gene: TRBV6-5
CDR3aa: CASNEISGSPGELFF

j_gene: TRBJ1-1
v_gene: TRBV19
CDR3aa: CASSIGTNTEAFF

j_gene: TRBJ2-7
v_gene: TRBV20-1
CDR3aa: CSARYTYEQYF

j_gene: TRBJ2-7
v_gene: TRBV30
CDR3aa: CAWRIGSGTGAYEQYF

j_gene: TRBJ1-1
v_gene: TRBV19
CDR3aa: CASSLPGVNTEAFF

j_gene: TRBJ1-2
v_gene: TRBV5-1
CDR3aa: CASSLDRGPGYTF

j_gene: TRBJ1-5
v_gene: TRBV18
CDR3aa: CASSPNPVFSNQPQHF

j_gene: TRBJ2-5
v_gene: TRBV5-1
CDR3aa: CASSLPTGNRQETQYF